The rows below give T cell receptor beta chains drawn from one sample of a study of blood T cell repertoires in COVID-19. Data came from immunoSEQ multiplex PCR; TCRdb stores just in-frame clones and leaves some out. The table includes over 400,000 clones, 85% to 90% detected once. What was sequenced was peripheral blood. These receptors were collected from a woman in her fifties or sixties with COVID-19, enrolled during active disease. Each CDR3 is given with its conserved first and last residue. Each record gives: clone size, V gene, CDR3 length, D gene, J gene, CDR3 protein, CDR3 DNA. A D gene is named only where the DNA matches it firmly. Some rows mark clone size as missing; the rest say once, few, many or name a class of expanded clone.

>.|TRBV5-1|13|TRBD1|TRBJ1-1
CASSPGQDKEAFF
TGCGCCAGCAGCCCCGGACAGGACAAGGAAGCTTTCTTT
>.|TRBV7-3|15|.|TRBJ2-1
CASSSQQSSYNEQFF
TGTGCCAGCAGCTCCCAACAGAGCTCCTACAATGAGCAGTTCTTC
>.|TRBV6-1|17|TRBD1|TRBJ2-3
CASSVLGVQGVGDTQYF
TGTGCCAGCAGTGTACTGGGGGTACAGGGGGTCGGGGATACGCAGTATTTT
>.|TRBV7-2|15|TRBD1|TRBJ1-2
CASSPQGTGFYGYTF
TGTGCCAGCAGCCCCCAAGGGACAGGCTTTTATGGCTACACCTTC
>.|TRBV28|14|.|TRBJ1-2
CASASYQGNYGYTF
TGTGCCAGCGCAAGTTATCAGGGGAACTATGGCTACACCTTC
>.|TRBV7-9|13|.|TRBJ1-1
CASSLVGRWEAFF
TGTGCCAGCAGCTTAGTTGGGCGTTGGGAAGCTTTCTTT
>.|TRBV3-1/TRBV3-2|13|.|TRBJ1-1
CASSQGRGREAFF
TGTGCCAGCAGCCAAGGCAGGGGTAGGGAAGCTTTCTTT
>.|TRBV9|13|.|TRBJ2-3
CASNPGVADTQYF
TGTGCCAGCAACCCGGGGGTTGCAGATACGCAGTATTTT
>.|TRBV5-6|16|TRBD1|TRBJ1-2
CASSHRTGSRNYGYTF
TGTGCCAGCAGCCATAGGACAGGGAGCAGGAACTATGGCTACACCTTC
>.|TRBV10-3|13|TRBD1|TRBJ1-1
CATTDRGDTEAFF
TGTGCCACCACAGACAGGGGGGACACTGAAGCTTTCTTT
>.|TRBV9|14|TRBD1|TRBJ2-7
CASSAGTGRVEQYF
TGTGCCAGCAGCGCCGGGACAGGGAGGGTAGAGCAGTACTTC
>.|TRBV3-1/TRBV3-2|14|.|TRBJ1-5
CASSAQAFDQPQHF
TGTGCCAGCAGCGCACAGGCTTTTGATCAGCCCCAGCATTTT
>.|TRBV5-1|15|TRBD1|TRBJ2-2
CASSPRTGVDGELFF
TGCGCCAGCAGCCCACGGACAGGGGTGGACGGGGAGCTGTTTTTT
>.|TRBV6-6|14|TRBD2|TRBJ2-7
CASRPRGEAHEQYF
TGTGCCAGCAGACCCCGGGGGGAGGCCCACGAGCAGTACTTC
>.|TRBV7-2|12|TRBD1|TRBJ1-2
CASSPDRVGYTF
TGTGCCAGCAGCCCAGACAGGGTCGGCTACACCTTC
>.|TRBV6-5|13|.|TRBJ2-5
CASSSGLKETQYF
TGTGCCAGCAGCTCCGGACTGAAAGAGACCCAGTACTTC
>.|TRBV6-2/TRBV6-3|12|.|TRBJ1-2
CASSYRAYGYTF
TGTGCCAGCAGTTATAGAGCATATGGCTACACCTTC
>.|TRBV3-1/TRBV3-2|15|TRBD1|TRBJ2-7
CASSPRTGERYEQYF
TGTGCCAGCAGCCCCCGAACAGGGGAGAGGTACGAGCAGTACTTC
>.|TRBV11-2|12|.|TRBJ2-7
CASSPYPYEQYF
TGTGCCAGCAGCCCGTATCCCTACGAGCAGTACTTC
>.|TRBV11-2|16|TRBD1|TRBJ1-1
CASSSHRGRPNTEAFF
TGTGCCAGCAGCTCTCACAGGGGGCGCCCCAACACTGAAGCTTTCTTT
>.|TRBV9|14|.|TRBJ1-1
CASSVGFSFTEAFF
TGTGCCAGCAGCGTAGGATTCAGTTTCACTGAAGCTTTCTTT
>once|TRBV6-1|15|TRBD1|TRBJ1-4
CASSEQGAWGEKLFF
TGTGCCAGCAGTGAGCAGGGGGCGTGGGGTGAAAAACTGTTTTTT
>.|TRBV28|11|.|TRBJ1-2
CASGPGFGYTF
TGTGCCAGCGGCCCAGGGTTCGGCTACACCTTC
>.|TRBV24-1|16|TRBD2|TRBJ2-3
CATSDFTSGGRNTQYF
TGTGCCACCAGTGATTTCACTAGCGGGGGTAGAAATACGCAGTATTTT
>once|TRBV6-4|16|.|TRBJ2-7
CASSDGRDIISYEQYF
TGTGCCAGCAGTGACGGCCGGGACATCATCTCCTACGAGCAGTACTTC
>.|TRBV6-1|15|TRBD1|TRBJ2-7
CASSEMGTGAYEQYF
TGTGCCAGCAGTGAAATGGGGACAGGGGCCTACGAGCAGTACTTC
>.|TRBV5-1|13|TRBD1|TRBJ1-2
CASSLGQGAGYTF
TGCGCCAGCAGCCTGGGTCAGGGGGCTGGCTACACCTTC
>few|TRBV30|15|.|TRBJ2-3
CAWRFRDWRTDTQYF
TGTGCCTGGAGGTTCCGGGACTGGAGAACAGATACGCAGTATTTT
>.|TRBV6-6|14|.|TRBJ1-1
CASSYFVRNTEAFF
TGTGCCAGCAGTTACTTTGTCCGGAACACTGAAGCTTTCTTT
>.|TRBV7-9|16|.|TRBJ1-6
CASSPEGTGHNSPLHF
TGTGCCAGCAGCCCTGAGGGAACAGGGCATAATTCACCCCTCCACTTT
>.|TRBV19|15|TRBD1|TRBJ1-5
CASSIDRGFNQPQHF
TGTGCCAGTAGTATCGACAGGGGGTTCAATCAGCCCCAGCATTTT
>.|TRBV10-3|17|.|TRBJ1-1
CAISESETSRVATEAFF
TGTGCCATCAGTGAGTCGGAAACATCGCGGGTGGCCACTGAAGCTTTCTTT
>.|TRBV4-1|19|.|TRBJ1-1
CASSQDLLLSGVGNTEAFF
TGCGCCAGCAGCCAAGATTTGTTGTTGTCGGGAGTGGGGAACACTGAAGCTTTCTTT
>.|TRBV5-6|15|.|TRBJ2-2
CASSLVGTNTGELFF
TGTGCCAGCAGCTTGGTGGGGACAAACACCGGGGAGCTGTTTTTT
>.|TRBV11-2|13|.|TRBJ2-1
CASSPEFINEQFF
TGTGCCAGCAGCCCCGAGTTCATCAATGAGCAGTTCTTC
>.|TRBV2|15|.|TRBJ1-6
CASSEKAGPGSPLHF
TGTGCCAGCAGTGAAAAGGCAGGGCCCGGTTCACCCCTCCACTTT
>.|TRBV29-1|12|TRBD1|TRBJ1-2
CSVDRQGPGYTF
TGCAGCGTAGACCGACAGGGGCCTGGCTACACCTTC
>.|TRBV27|12|.|TRBJ2-1
CASGGGLDEQFF
TGTGCCAGCGGGGGCGGTCTAGATGAGCAGTTCTTC
>.|TRBV2|15|TRBD1|TRBJ2-5
CASSVTTGRSGTQYF
TGTGCCAGCAGTGTGACGACAGGGCGTTCTGGGACCCAGTACTTC
>.|TRBV24-1|15|.|TRBJ2-7
CATSDQVGGVYEQYF
TGTGCCACCAGTGATCAGGTCGGGGGAGTATACGAGCAGTACTTC
>.|TRBV25-1|15|TRBD1|TRBJ1-6
CASSGFRGRSSPLHF
TGTGCCAGCAGTGGATTCAGGGGGCGTAGTTCACCCCTCCACTTT
>.|TRBV2|15|TRBD1|TRBJ1-1
CATSLGQGRRTEAFF
TGTGCCACCTCTCTCGGACAGGGGAGGAGGACTGAAGCTTTCTTT
>.|TRBV27|15|TRBD2|TRBJ2-4
CASSPWLAGGNIQYF
TGTGCCAGCAGTCCGTGGCTAGCGGGGGGGAACATTCAGTACTTC
>.|TRBV10-3|14|TRBD2|TRBJ2-3
CAHGGGGGTDTQYF
TGTGCCCACGGCGGGGGGGGCGGTACAGATACGCAGTATTTT
>.|TRBV3-1/TRBV3-2|13|.|TRBJ1-3
CASSLDLENTIYF
TGTGCCAGCAGCCTCGACCTGGAGAACACCATATATTTT
>.|TRBV12-3/TRBV12-4|13|.|TRBJ1-1
CASSPTRTAEAFF
TGTGCCAGCAGTCCAACCCGAACGGCTGAAGCTTTCTTT
>.|TRBV12-3/TRBV12-4|13|.|TRBJ1-1
CASSFTGRTEAFF
TGTGCCAGCAGCTTTACAGGGAGAACTGAAGCTTTCTTT
>.|TRBV28|13|.|TRBJ1-4
CASSISGQEKLFF
TGTGCCAGCAGCATTTCGGGTCAGGAAAAACTGTTTTTT
>.|TRBV29-1|12|TRBD2|TRBJ2-1
CSVYRGGYEQFF
TGCAGCGTTTATCGCGGGGGTTACGAGCAGTTCTTC
>.|TRBV30|13|.|TRBJ2-5
CAWSVAYQETQYF
TGTGCCTGGAGTGTCGCGTACCAAGAGACCCAGTACTTC
>.|TRBV5-4|17|TRBD2|TRBJ2-7
CASSPGGLAGGGGEQYF
TGTGCCAGCAGCCCCGGGGGACTAGCGGGGGGCGGAGGCGAGCAGTACTTC
>.|TRBV28|17|TRBD2|TRBJ2-7
CASSFRISRGVAHEQYF
TGTGCCAGCAGTTTTAGGATATCGCGGGGGGTAGCCCACGAGCAGTACTTC
>.|TRBV2|15|TRBD1|TRBJ2-6
CASTRDRAGANVLTF
TGTGCCAGTACCCGGGACAGGGCCGGGGCCAACGTCCTGACTTTC
>.|TRBV9|16|TRBD2|TRBJ2-7
CASSPRLAGGPGEQYF
TGTGCCAGCAGCCCCCGACTAGCGGGGGGGCCCGGGGAGCAGTACTTC